This entry lists 18 T cell receptor beta chains sequenced from one sample in a study of blood T cell repertoires in COVID-19. Measured with immunoSEQ multiplex PCR; TCRdb has only the in-frame clones, and not every one. The sample lists 300,000 to 400,000 clones; roughly 86% were seen once. Sequenced sample: peripheral blood. The receptors here all came from a human donor in a cohort sampled during active COVID-19.

This clone was detected only a few times. The J gene is TRBJ1-1, the V gene TRBV7-9, with D hard to call. Germline loops: CDR1 SEHNR, CDR2 FQNEAQ (reference sequence). V was trimmed by 6 bases and J by 4 bases, leaving 6 bases between them. This CDR3 is 11 amino acids long. The CDR3 DNA reads TGTGCCAGCAGTTCCGTCACTGAAGCTTTCTTT. It translates to CASSSVTEAFF.

The chain joins TRBV6-5 to TRBJ2-3, with no clear D. The V and J ends lost 6 bases and 2 bases respectively, with 6 bases between them. This CDR3 contains 12 residues. Germline V gene sequence: CDR1 MNHEY, CDR2 SVGAGI. CDR3 in DNA: TGTGCCAGCAGCTCCTCCACAGATACGCAGTATTTT. This translates into CASSSSTDTQYF.

The sample holds a few counts of this clone. The chain uses TRBV6-6 and TRBJ2-3; D not certain. Between the trimmed V and J ends, which lost 5 bases and 4 bases, there was a span of 7 bases. Germline CDR1 reads MNHNY; CDR2 reads SVGAGI (reference sequence). The CDR3 runs 12 residues. CDR3 sequence (DNA): TGTGCCAGCAGTCGACGGGCAGATACGCAGTATTTT. It encodes CASSRRADTQYF.

As concerns this clone: This specimen includes other DNA sequences encoding the same CDR3. This rearrangement joins TRBV19 to TRBJ1-2, with 8 bases identical to TRBD1. Germline V gives CDR1 LNHDA, CDR2 SQIVND (reference sequence). This CDR3 region has 13 residues. Trimming cost V 6 bases and J 8 bases; bases outside gene matches: 8. CDR3 amino acids: CASSSDRGYGYTF. In DNA, the CDR3 is TGTGCCAGTAGCAGCGACAGGGGTTACGGCTACACCTTC.

V and J are TRBV5-1 and TRBJ2-7; possibly TRBD1 for D (6 bases). This CDR3 region has 14 residues. Germline V gene lookup returns CDR1 SGHRS and CDR2 YFSETQ. V was clipped by 3 bases and J by 6 bases, with 16 bases between them. In DNA, the CDR3 is TGCGCCAGCAGCTCCGGTGGCAGGGGTGGCGAGCAGTACTTC. Protein product: CASSSGGRGGEQYF.

This chain joins TRBV6-5 and TRBJ2-7; 8 positions match TRBD1. The CDR3 extends over 14 amino acids. After removal of 6 bases from V and 4 bases from J, the junction contained 8 bases not matched to a gene. Germline V gene lookup returns CDR1 MNHEY and CDR2 SVGAGI. The CDR3 region is CASSIAQGAYEQYF. The CDR3 coding sequence is TGTGCCAGCAGCATCGCGCAGGGGGCATACGAGCAGTACTTC.

In regard to this clone: An end of the junction differs from the germline gene, which may be a read error. This chain links TRBV7-7 with TRBJ2-2; D gene ambiguous. The CDR3 runs to 12 residues. Germline assignment: CDR1 SSHAT and CDR2 FNYEAQ (reference sequence). CDR3 protein: CASSLDGGELFF. The CDR3 DNA follows: TGTGCTAGCAGCTTAGACGGCGGGGAGCTGTTTTTT. Full variable domain (rest looked up from reference TRBV7-7 and TRBJ2-2): GAGVSQSPRYKVTKRGQDVTLRCDPISSHATLYWYQQALGQGPEFLTYFNYEAQPDKSGLPSDRFSAERPEGSISTLTIQRTEQRDSAMYRCASSLDGGELFFGEGSRLTVL.

Concerning this clone itself: A much larger clone lies one base from this, so it may be a read error. This chain uses TRBV6-4 with TRBJ2-2, with D possibly being TRBD2 (5 bases). The germline V and J ends were trimmed by 2 bases and 4 bases, with 5 bases remaining between them. Germline assignment: CDR1 MRHNA and CDR2 SNTAGT. CDR3 length: 13 residues. CDR3 DNA sequence: TGTGCCAGCAGTGACACTAGCACCGGGGAGCTGTTTTTT. It yields the protein CASSDTSTGELFF.

This chain links TRBV7-2 with TRBJ2-7; 8 bases are a match to TRBD2. In germline, CDR1 is SGHTA, CDR2 FQGNSA. This CDR3 has 14 amino acids. Germline trimming cut 3 bases from V and 5 bases from J; bases unmatched to any gene: 6. The CDR3 protein is CASSFRGGLHEQYF. The CDR3 region has the DNA TGTGCCAGCAGCTTCCGGGGGGGCCTCCACGAGCAGTACTTC.

The V gene is TRBV12-2, the J gene TRBJ1-3. TRBV12-2 is assigned pseudogene status. The CDR3 length is 15 residues. In DNA form, the CDR3 reads TGTGCAAGTCGCCGCCTCGATAGCTCTGGAAACACCATATATTTT. Its protein product is CASRRLDSSGNTIYF.

The rearrangement links TRBV30 to TRBJ1-4; TRBD1 might be the D (6 bases). Germline CDR1 GTSNPN, CDR2 SVGIG (reference sequence). The ends were cut back, 2 bases at V and 4 bases at J, with 20 bases in the middle. The CDR3 sequence is 17 residues long. CDR3 residues: CAWSFPDSMDFNEKLFF. The CDR3 DNA reads as TGTGCCTGGAGTTTTCCGGACAGTATGGACTTTAATGAAAAACTGTTTTTT. The variable domain in full, with the rest retrieved from reference TRBV30 and TRBJ1-4, is SQTIHQWPATLVQPVGSPLSLECTVEGTSNPNLYWYRQAAGRGLQLLFYSVGIGQISSEVPQNLSASRPQDRQFILSSKKLLLSDSGFYLCAWSFPDSMDFNEKLFFGSGTQLSVL.

The V call is TRBV9, the J call TRBJ2-1, with TRBD2 matching 8 bases. J was trimmed by 7 bases and V by 4 bases; bases with no gene match: 13. The germline gives CDR1 SGDLS, CDR2 YYNGEE. The CDR3 has 16 amino acids. The CDR3 here is CASSPFTSGLANEQFF. CDR3 nucleotide sequence: TGTGCCAGCAGCCCCTTTACTAGCGGCCTTGCAAATGAGCAGTTCTTC.

The chain is built from TRBV15 and TRBJ2-5; possibly TRBD2 for D (6 bases). CDR1 is LNHNV, CDR2 YYDKDF, per germline (reference sequence). The CDR3 runs 15 residues. The V end was cut by 3 bases, the J end by 2 bases, with 13 bases between. The CDR3 loop reads CATSSGGLIQETQYF. The CDR3 nucleotides are TGTGCCACCAGCAGTGGAGGGTTGATACAAGAGACCCAGTACTTC.

This clone appeared once. The junction departs from the called germline gene at one end, perhaps through a read error. The V gene is TRBV9, the J gene TRBJ1-2, with D possibly TRBD1 on 5 matching bases. The CDR3 extends over 14 amino acids. CDR1 is SGDLS and CDR2 is YYNGEE in the germline V gene. CDR3 region: CASSATTDGYGNTF. The CDR3 nucleotides are TGTGCCAGCAGCGCGACGACAGACGGCTATGGCAACACCTTC.

This sequence joins TRBV4-1 and TRBJ2-7, with TRBD2 matching 7 bases. Per germline, CDR1 MGHRA and CDR2 YSYEKL. With V trimmed by 4 bases and J by 3 bases, 9 bases remained unmatched. CDR3 length: 15 residues. CDR3 sequence reads: CASSPTSELGYEQYF. CDR3 in DNA: TGCGCCAGCAGCCCAACTAGCGAATTGGGCTACGAGCAGTACTTC.

This chain uses TRBV6-5 with TRBJ2-7; 9 positions match TRBD1. Germline V CDR1 and CDR2: MNHEY, SVGAGI. V shed 6 bases, J shed 2 bases, and the junction held 8 bases outside the gene matches. There are 15 residues in the CDR3. The CDR3 sequence is CASSARTGATYEQYF. The DNA for the CDR3 is TGTGCCAGCAGCGCGAGGACAGGGGCAACCTACGAGCAGTACTTC.

This clone appeared a few times. V usage is TRBV28 and J usage is TRBJ2-1; the match to TRBD2 covers 8 bases. The CDR3 is made up of 17 amino acids. V lost 2 bases and J lost 6; bases outside the gene matches: 12. Per germline, CDR1 MDHEN and CDR2 SYDVKM. The CDR3 region is CASSLGLASRGANEQFF. For the CDR3, the DNA is TGTGCCAGCAGTTTAGGACTAGCCTCCCGAGGAGCCAATGAGCAGTTCTTC.

About this clone itself: This same CDR3 is encoded by further DNA sequences in the sample. This chain links TRBV7-2 with TRBJ2-6; unclear D gene. Germline V lookup: CDR1 SGHTA, CDR2 FQGNSA. The CDR3 has 15 residues. V lost 1 base, J lost 4 bases, and 8 bases lay in between. The CDR3 is CASSLGGAGANVLTF. The CDR3, as DNA: TGTGCCAGCAGCTTAGGAGGAGCCGGGGCCAACGTCCTGACTTTC.